This entry features one T cell receptor (beta chain) sequence. Assay used: immunoSEQ multiplex PCR; TCRdb lists only in-frame clones, some missing. The sample lists 95,000 to 150,000 clones; around 88% were seen once. Germline V gene sequence: CDR1 SGHVS, CDR2 FNYEAQ. The trim removed 5 bases at V and 9 bases at J, leaving 8 bases unmatched. This CDR3 has 14 residues. This specimen belongs to a study of T cell responses to AZD1222 COVID-19 vaccine. This TCR was recovered from an adult in good health. Sample: peripheral blood, taken on day 0 of AZD1222 vaccination. This sequence joins TRBV7-6 and TRBJ2-3, with 10 bases identical to TRBD2. CDR3: CASSKQGLANTQYF. The CDR3 region has the DNA TGTGCCAGCAGCAAACAGGGACTAGCGAACACGCAGTATTTT.